This is a list of T cell receptor beta chains from one sample in a study of blood T cell repertoires in COVID-19. Sequenced by immunoSEQ multiplex PCR; TCRdb stores in-frame clones only, minus some. Among fewer than 200,000 clones listed, roughly 82% were seen once. The specimen was peripheral blood. These receptors all stem from a woman aged 40-49 years with COVID-19, enrolled during active disease. Both conserved end residues are part of each CDR3. Each record gives: CDR3 protein, D gene, J gene, CDR3 length, V gene. A D gene is named only where the DNA matches it firmly.

CDR3: CASSAINEQFF
D: -
J: TRBJ2-1
length: 11
V: TRBV6-5

CDR3: CASSPSRSGANVLTF
D: -
J: TRBJ2-6
length: 15
V: TRBV19

CDR3: CASGQLETQYF
D: -
J: TRBJ2-5
length: 11
V: TRBV27

CDR3: CASSYRRGGTADTQYF
D: -
J: TRBJ2-3
length: 16
V: TRBV6-5

CDR3: CASSQKRQASPPDTQYF
D: -
J: TRBJ2-3
length: 17
V: TRBV14

CDR3: CASSQDSTGQYGYTF
D: -
J: TRBJ1-2
length: 15
V: TRBV4-1

CDR3: CASSRQGAQYGYTF
D: TRBD1
J: TRBJ1-2
length: 14
V: TRBV3-1/TRBV3-2

CDR3: CASSPQSSGSVNEQFF
D: -
J: TRBJ2-1
length: 16
V: TRBV3-1/TRBV3-2

CDR3: CASSDEWASGSGKTQYF
D: TRBD2
J: TRBJ2-5
length: 17
V: TRBV6-1

CDR3: CSASLRGLALDTQYF
D: -
J: TRBJ2-3
length: 15
V: TRBV20-1

CDR3: CVSSLAPRGSLNIQYF
D: -
J: TRBJ2-4
length: 16
V: TRBV11-2